This is a list of T cell receptor beta chains from one sample in a study of shared clonotypes between healthy human individuals. Sequencing was performed with immunoSEQ multiplex PCR; in TCRdb, only in-frame clones are kept and a portion is missing. The sample contains hundreds of thousands of clones, 85% to 95% of which appear only once. Sequencing was done on a sample of naive CD8+ T cells sorted from blood. The receptors were sampled from a woman between 25 and 40 years old in good health. CDR3s include the opening cysteine and the closing phenylalanine or tryptophan. The order of the fields is V gene, D gene, J gene, clone size, CDR3 DNA, CDR3 protein. A D gene is named only where the DNA matches it firmly. Size is stated for part of the rows, as once, few or many counts, or as a class when the clone is expanded.

v_call: TRBV28
d_call: -
j_call: TRBJ2-7
clone_size: few
cdr3_nt: TGTGCCAGCAGTTTTGTAGGGGTCTACGAGCAGTACTTC
cdr3_aa: CASSFVGVYEQYF

v_call: TRBV2
d_call: -
j_call: TRBJ2-3
clone_size: -
cdr3_nt: TGTGCCAGCAGGGTTGCCTACTTGGTGGGAGATACGCAGTATTTT
cdr3_aa: CASRVAYLVGDTQYF

v_call: TRBV27
d_call: TRBD1
j_call: TRBJ1-5
clone_size: -
cdr3_nt: TGTGCCAGCAGCTTGGGACAGGGCAATCAGCCCCAGCATTTT
cdr3_aa: CASSLGQGNQPQHF

v_call: TRBV21-1
d_call: -
j_call: TRBJ2-7
clone_size: -
cdr3_nt: TGTGCCAGCAGCAAAGTGTCCGAGCAGTACTTC
cdr3_aa: CASSKVSEQYF

v_call: TRBV5-4
d_call: -
j_call: TRBJ2-7
clone_size: -
cdr3_nt: TGTGCCAGCAGCTTGGCAAGCGGTTACGAGCAGTACTTC
cdr3_aa: CASSLASGYEQYF

v_call: TRBV7-9
d_call: -
j_call: TRBJ1-5
clone_size: -
cdr3_nt: TGTGCCAGCAGCATAGGGCCGTCGGGGCCCCAGCATTTT
cdr3_aa: CASSIGPSGPQHF

v_call: TRBV5-8
d_call: -
j_call: TRBJ2-1
clone_size: -
cdr3_nt: TGTGCCAGCAGCCCCGGGGACTTACCTTACAATGAGCAGTTCTTC
cdr3_aa: CASSPGDLPYNEQFF

v_call: TRBV28
d_call: -
j_call: TRBJ1-5
clone_size: -
cdr3_nt: TGTGCCAGCAGTCAACCGACAGCTTATCAGCCCCAGCATTTT
cdr3_aa: CASSQPTAYQPQHF

v_call: TRBV2
d_call: -
j_call: TRBJ2-7
clone_size: -
cdr3_nt: TGTGCCAGCACCGTAGACAGCTCCTACGAGCAGTACTTC
cdr3_aa: CASTVDSSYEQYF

v_call: TRBV2
d_call: -
j_call: TRBJ1-5
clone_size: -
cdr3_nt: TGTGCCAGCAATCCCGACGGGGGGAATCAGCCCCAGCATTTT
cdr3_aa: CASNPDGGNQPQHF

v_call: TRBV29-1
d_call: -
j_call: TRBJ1-2
clone_size: -
cdr3_nt: TGCAGCGTTGAAAAACAGGGCCCTGGATATGGCTACACCTTC
cdr3_aa: CSVEKQGPGYGYTF

v_call: TRBV15
d_call: -
j_call: TRBJ2-3
clone_size: -
cdr3_nt: TGTGCCACCAGCAGAGCCGGAGTCTGGCAGACAACAGATACGCAGTATTTT
cdr3_aa: CATSRAGVWQTTDTQYF

v_call: TRBV19
d_call: TRBD2
j_call: TRBJ2-7
clone_size: few
cdr3_nt: TGTGCCAGTAGTATGGGCGGGAGTGCGTACGAGCAGTACTTC
cdr3_aa: CASSMGGSAYEQYF

v_call: TRBV7-9
d_call: -
j_call: TRBJ2-2
clone_size: -
cdr3_nt: TGTGCCAGCAGCTTAGCGCTAGGGCCCGGGGAGCTGTTTTTT
cdr3_aa: CASSLALGPGELFF

v_call: TRBV5-1
d_call: -
j_call: TRBJ2-6
clone_size: -
cdr3_nt: TGCGCCAGCAGCTATGGGAGCTCTGGGGCCAACGTCCTGACTTTC
cdr3_aa: CASSYGSSGANVLTF

v_call: TRBV27
d_call: -
j_call: TRBJ2-3
clone_size: -
cdr3_nt: TGTGCCAGCAGTTTTGGGACAATTTCCACAGATACGCAGTATTTT
cdr3_aa: CASSFGTISTDTQYF

v_call: TRBV19
d_call: -
j_call: TRBJ1-2
clone_size: -
cdr3_nt: TGTGCCAGTAGTCCGTCGACTGCATACAGGGCCGATGGCTACACCTTC
cdr3_aa: CASSPSTAYRADGYTF

v_call: TRBV5-6
d_call: -
j_call: TRBJ1-1
clone_size: -
cdr3_nt: TGTGCCAGCAGCTTGCTCTCAAGGGGCCTGAACACTGAAGCTTTCTTT
cdr3_aa: CASSLLSRGLNTEAFF

v_call: TRBV2
d_call: -
j_call: TRBJ2-1
clone_size: once
cdr3_nt: TGTGCCAGCAGTGAAGGTGGGGCCCCATACAATGAGCAGTTCTTC
cdr3_aa: CASSEGGAPYNEQFF

v_call: TRBV9
d_call: -
j_call: TRBJ1-2
clone_size: once
cdr3_nt: TGTGCCAGCAGCTGGGGGGGCTATGGCTACACCTTC
cdr3_aa: CASSWGGYGYTF

v_call: TRBV2
d_call: -
j_call: TRBJ1-2
clone_size: -
cdr3_nt: TGTGCCAGCAGTGAACAAATTAACTATGGCTACACCTTC
cdr3_aa: CASSEQINYGYTF

v_call: TRBV28
d_call: TRBD1
j_call: TRBJ1-5
clone_size: -
cdr3_nt: TGTGCCAGCAGTTCAAACCGACAGGGCCGACAGCCCCAGCATTTT
cdr3_aa: CASSSNRQGRQPQHF

v_call: TRBV6-5
d_call: -
j_call: TRBJ2-2
clone_size: -
cdr3_nt: TGTGCCAGCAGTTACGGCCCCATGTGGGGGGAGCTGTTTTTT
cdr3_aa: CASSYGPMWGELFF

v_call: TRBV29-1
d_call: -
j_call: TRBJ1-1
clone_size: -
cdr3_nt: TGCAGCGTTGAAGATGGGGGCACTGAAGCTTTCTTT
cdr3_aa: CSVEDGGTEAFF

v_call: TRBV6-1
d_call: TRBD2
j_call: TRBJ2-7
clone_size: -
cdr3_nt: TGTGCCAGCAGTGAAGAGGGGGTCGGACTAGCGGGAGTGTTGAACGAGCAGTACTTC
cdr3_aa: CASSEEGVGLAGVLNEQYF

v_call: TRBV4-1
d_call: -
j_call: TRBJ1-1
clone_size: -
cdr3_nt: TGCGCCAGCAGCTTTTTTGCGCCCCTCCAGGGGACGGGATTGTACACTGAAGCTTTCTTT
cdr3_aa: CASSFFAPLQGTGLYTEAFF

v_call: TRBV5-8
d_call: -
j_call: TRBJ1-1
clone_size: -
cdr3_nt: TGTGCCAGCAGCTTGGGGGTTGGGCTATTT
cdr3_aa: CASSLGVGLF

v_call: TRBV4-1
d_call: -
j_call: TRBJ2-7
clone_size: few
cdr3_nt: TGCGCCAGCAGCCAAGCCCAGGGCTCCTACGAGCAGTACTTC
cdr3_aa: CASSQAQGSYEQYF

v_call: TRBV7-9
d_call: TRBD1
j_call: TRBJ2-2
clone_size: few
cdr3_nt: TGTGCCAGCAGCCACACAGGGGGCACCACCGGGGAGCTGTTTTTT
cdr3_aa: CASSHTGGTTGELFF

v_call: TRBV5-4
d_call: -
j_call: TRBJ2-1
clone_size: -
cdr3_nt: TGTGCCAGCAGCTTAGGCGAATACAATGAGCAGTTCTTC
cdr3_aa: CASSLGEYNEQFF

v_call: TRBV29-1
d_call: -
j_call: TRBJ2-5
clone_size: once
cdr3_nt: TGCAGCGTTCCCCTACAGGGACCCCACCAAGAGACCCAGTACTTC
cdr3_aa: CSVPLQGPHQETQYF

v_call: TRBV7-9
d_call: -
j_call: TRBJ2-7
clone_size: -
cdr3_nt: TGTGCCAGCAGCTTAGGCCGGGCCCGTGGGGAGCAGTACTTC
cdr3_aa: CASSLGRARGEQYF

v_call: TRBV10-1
d_call: -
j_call: TRBJ2-1
clone_size: -
cdr3_nt: TGCGCCAGCAGTGATCCGGGATACAATGAGCAGTTCTTC
cdr3_aa: CASSDPGYNEQFF

v_call: TRBV7-9
d_call: -
j_call: TRBJ2-7
clone_size: -
cdr3_nt: TGTGCCAGCAGCGATAATAACTACCTCGACTACGAGCAGTACTTC
cdr3_aa: CASSDNNYLDYEQYF

v_call: TRBV14
d_call: TRBD1
j_call: TRBJ1-2
clone_size: -
cdr3_nt: TGTGCCAGCAGCCATACAGGGGGGTATGGCTACACCTTC
cdr3_aa: CASSHTGGYGYTF

v_call: TRBV5-6
d_call: -
j_call: TRBJ1-3
clone_size: once
cdr3_nt: TGTGCCAGCAGCTTGGGGGGCAGGAGCTCTGGAAACACCATATATTTT
cdr3_aa: CASSLGGRSSGNTIYF

v_call: TRBV28
d_call: -
j_call: TRBJ1-2
clone_size: once
cdr3_nt: TGTGCCAGCAGTTCGAGGGGGGGGATCTATGGCTACACCTTC
cdr3_aa: CASSSRGGIYGYTF

v_call: TRBV10-3
d_call: TRBD1
j_call: TRBJ2-7
clone_size: -
cdr3_nt: TGTGCCATCAGTGGGGACAGCTCCTACGAGCAGTACTTC
cdr3_aa: CAISGDSSYEQYF